Shown below are 30 T cell receptor beta chains from a single sample sequenced in a study of human T cells and chemical hapten exposure. Time point specified: pre-sensitization, week 0. Specified treatment: therapeutic diphenylcyclopropenone sensitization with weekly scalp DPC. Unfractionated whole blood yielded total RNA. TCRdb processed the RACE reads anew with MiXCR; each CDR3 protein has one entry. This table has about 52,000 distinct CDR3 sequences, roughly a tenth appearing once. The specimen was whole blood, collected in connection with sensitization to the hapten diphenylcyclopropenone (DPC). The receptors derive from a woman under 40 with alopecia areata. Some clones in this sample may be carry-over from other donors' samples.

This rearrangement joins TRBV30 to TRBJ2-3; 14 positions match TRBD2. The CDR3 is 17 residues long. The V and J ends lost 3 bases and 2 bases, in that order; junction bases with no gene match: 7. Germline CDR1 GTSNPN, CDR2 SVGIG (reference sequence). The CDR3 DNA follows: TGTGCCTGGAGAGCATGGACTAGCGGGGGGACCACAGATACGCAGTATTTT. This encodes CAWRAWTSGGTTDTQYF.

This clonotype was counted many times. The chain has TRBV15 and TRBJ1-5; D not resolved. CDR1 is LNHNV and CDR2 is YYDKDF in the germline V gene (reference sequence). This CDR3 comprises 14 residues. V gave up 0 bases and J gave up 6 bases, with 9 bases separating them. The CDR3 DNA reads TGTGCCACCAGCAGAGATCTTCCTGGTCAGCCCCAGCATTTT. Encoded protein: CATSRDLPGQPQHF.

In its sample, this clonotype was seen many times. This chain joins TRBV5-1 and TRBJ1-2; a possible D gene is TRBD1 (5 bases). Germline V gene sequence: CDR1 SGHRS, CDR2 YFSETQ. This CDR3 spans 14 amino acids. Trimming removed 0 bases at V and 7 bases at J, with 13 bases between. CDR3 nucleotides: TGCGCCAGCAGCTTGGATATGGCGGGGGTTGGCTACACCTTC. Translated: CASSLDMAGVGYTF.

This clonotype came up a few times. CDR3 region: CASSLGTSGTQYF. The CDR3 region has the DNA TGTGCCAGCAGCTTAGGTACTAGCGGTACGCAGTATTTT. The chain carries TRBV7-2 and TRBJ2-3, with 8 bases lining up with TRBD2. Looked up from germline, CDR1 is SGHTA and CDR2 is FQGNSA. This CDR3 is built from 13 residues. V gave up 1 base and J gave up 8 bases; unmatched junction bases: 2.

This clonotype was seen many times. DNA for the CDR3: TGCAGTGCCCCTGACGGGGGGGCCGGGAATACGCAGTATTTT. Protein sequence: CSAPDGGAGNTQYF. The chain is built from TRBV20-1 and TRBJ2-3, with 8 bases matching TRBD2. This CDR3 spans 14 amino acids. Trimming removed 6 bases from V and 7 bases from J; junction bases left unmatched: 12. CDR1 and CDR2 (germline): DFQATT, SNEGSKA (reference sequence).

The chain has TRBV20-1 and TRBJ2-3, with 9 bases aligning to TRBD2. The CDR3 is 16 residues long. The germline V gene encodes CDR1 DFQATT and CDR2 SNEGSKA (reference sequence). V shed 0 bases, J shed 0 bases, and the junction held 4 bases outside the gene matches. As DNA, the CDR3 is TGCAGTGCTAGAGATTTTCTAGCGGGAAGCACAGATACGCAGTATTTT. Translating gives CSARDFLAGSTDTQYF.

This clonotype was counted between two and nine times. The chain is built from TRBV7-9 and TRBJ1-5; D might be TRBD1 (5 bases). The CDR3 has 12 amino acids. V was trimmed by 5 bases and J by 13 bases, leaving 15 bases between them. The germline V gene encodes CDR1 SEHNR and CDR2 FQNEAQ (reference sequence). CDR3 sequence (DNA): TGTGCCAGCAGCCCCGTAGAGGGGCCTCAGCATTTT. Encoded protein: CASSPVEGPQHF. Looking up the rest from reference TRBV7-9 and TRBJ1-5 gives the full variable domain: DTGVSQNPRHKITKRGQNVTFRCDPISEHNRLYWYRQTLGQGPEFLTYFQNEAQLEKSRLLSDRFSAERPKGSFSTLEIQRTEQGDSAMYLCASSPVEGPQHFGDGTRLSIL.

This clonotype was counted at least ten times. The rearrangement links TRBV5-5 to TRBJ2-3; the D gene is possibly TRBD2 (6 bases). This CDR3 is built from 15 residues. Looked up from germline, CDR1 is SGHKS and CDR2 is YYEKEE (reference sequence). V lost 1 base, J lost 1 base, and 10 bases lay in between. The CDR3 DNA reads as TGTGCCAGCAGCTTGCTCGCTAGCGGCACAGATACGCAGTATTTT. It is translated as CASSLLASGTDTQYF.

This chain connects TRBV5-4 to TRBJ2-7; a weak D match, TRBD2 (5 bases). This CDR3 contains 14 residues. CDR1 and CDR2 from the germline V gene are SGHNT and YYREEE (reference sequence). Trimming took 4 bases from V and 4 from J, leaving 15 bases between them. The CDR3 here is CASSGAGNFYEQYF. The CDR3, as DNA: TGTGCCAGCAGCGGCGCGGGCAATTTTTACGAGCAGTACTTC.

This clonotype ranks as medium-sized (0.01 to 0.1%). The rearrangement uses TRBV12-5 and TRBJ2-1; TRBD1 aligns across 8 bases. The CDR3 has 15 residues. Germline CDR1 reads LGHNT; CDR2 reads FRNRAP. The ends lost 1 base at V and 1 base at J; junction bases unmatched: 0. The CDR3 region is CASGLGTGSYNEQFF. CDR3 sequence (DNA): TGTGCTAGTGGTTTGGGGACAGGGTCCTACAATGAGCAGTTCTTC.

This clonotype occurred many times. This chain uses TRBV6-5 with TRBJ2-7, with D hard to call. CDR1 and CDR2 from the germline V gene are MNHEY and SVGAGI. This CDR3 has 14 amino acids. The V end was cut by 2 bases, the J end by 3 bases, with 11 bases between. The CDR3 loop is CASSYNPADYEQYF. The DNA for the CDR3 is TGTGCCAGCAGTTACAACCCTGCGGACTACGAGCAGTACTTC.

This clonotype was detected a few times. CDR3 DNA: TGCAGTGCTAGACCCGACTCCGATCGCACAGATACGCAGTATTTT. It codes for CSARPDSDRTDTQYF. The chain is built from TRBV20-1 and TRBJ2-3; unclear D gene. Germline V gene lookup returns CDR1 DFQATT and CDR2 SNEGSKA (reference sequence). The germline V and J ends were trimmed by 2 bases and 1 base, with 13 bases remaining between them. The CDR3 sequence is 15 residues long.

This clonotype was observed at least ten times. This rearrangement joins TRBV12-3 or TRBV12-4 to TRBJ2-7; unclear D gene. V lost 3 bases and J lost 2, with 8 bases in between. The CDR3 length is 13 residues. CDR3 sequence: CASSFSRTYEQYF. The CDR3 DNA follows: TGTGCCAGCAGTTTCTCTCGCACCTACGAGCAGTACTTC.

The chain carries TRBV30 and TRBJ1-5; possibly TRBD1 for D (5 bases). CDR1 and CDR2 (germline): GTSNPN, SVGIG (reference sequence). V lost 2 bases, J lost 7 bases, and 12 bases lay in between. This CDR3 is 13 amino acids long. CDR3 coding DNA: TGTGCCTGGAGTCAGGGAAAATGGCAGCCCCAGCATTTT. Amino acids: CAWSQGKWQPQHF.

The chain employs TRBV2 and TRBJ1-4; 9 bases match TRBD1. CDR1 and CDR2 from the germline V gene are SNHLY and FYNNEI. The V and J ends lost 10 bases and 6 bases, in that order; junction bases with no gene match: 6. The CDR3 totals 13 residues. CDR3 DNA: TGTGCCACCAACCGGGACAGGGATGAAAAACTGTTTTTT. This gives the protein CATNRDRDEKLFF.

This clonotype occurred a few times. The chain uses TRBV7-9 and TRBJ2-7; 7 bases map to TRBD1. The CDR3 totals 15 residues. From germline, CDR1 is SEHNR and CDR2 FQNEAQ (reference sequence). Trimming removed 2 bases from V and 6 bases from J; junction bases left unmatched: 10. The DNA for the CDR3 is TGTGCCAGCAGCTTATTAGACAGGGTAGGGGGCGAGCAGTACTTC. This translates into CASSLLDRVGGEQYF.

This chain connects TRBV4-1 to TRBJ2-1; D unclear. The germline V gene encodes CDR1 MGHRA and CDR2 YSYEKL. V lost 0 bases to trimming and J lost 8 bases, with 5 bases between them. CDR3 size: 12 residues. Written as DNA, the CDR3 is TGCGCCAGCAGCCAAGAAACCTATGAGCAGTTCTTC. It specifies CASSQETYEQFF.

There are a few counts of this clonotype. The chain uses TRBV4-2 and TRBJ1-2; D ambiguous. Germline V gene data show CDR1 as LGHNA and CDR2 as YNFKEQ. V was trimmed by 0 bases and J by 4 bases, leaving 9 bases between them. The CDR3 has 14 residues. The CDR3 sequence: CASSQDHSAYGYTF. The DNA for the CDR3 is TGTGCCAGCAGCCAAGATCATTCCGCCTATGGCTACACCTTC.

This clonotype was recorded many times. The chain has TRBV18 and TRBJ2-3; perhaps TRBD1 as D (6 bases). Germline lookup yields CDR1 KGHSH and CDR2 LQKENI. The CDR3 extends over 13 amino acids. Trimming shortened V by 1 base and J by 4 bases, and 6 bases separated the two germline ends. CDR3 in amino acids: CASSPQGADTQYF. CDR3 DNA: TGTGCCAGCTCACCACAGGGGGCAGATACGCAGTATTTT.

The V and J genes are TRBV6-2 or TRBV6-3 and TRBJ2-1; 9 nucleotides match TRBD1. CDR1 and CDR2 (germline): MNHEY, SVGEGT. This CDR3 has 16 amino acids. The ends lost 5 bases at V and 8 bases at J; junction bases unmatched: 13. The CDR3 DNA is TGTGCCAGCAGTCGAAAACCGGGACAGGGTTGCGATGAGCAGTTCTTC. As protein: CASSRKPGQGCDEQFF.

This clonotype appeared a few times. V gene TRBV27 combines with J gene TRBJ1-5; D possibly corresponds to TRBD1 (5 bases). V was shortened by 2 bases and J by 7 bases, with 12 bases between the two germline ends. The CDR3 runs 14 residues. Germline V gives CDR1 MNHEY, CDR2 SMNVEV (reference sequence). The CDR3 loop reads CASSLGGFEQPQHF. The CDR3 region has the DNA TGTGCCAGCAGTTTAGGGGGGTTCGAACAGCCCCAGCATTTT.

There are many counts of this clonotype. The chain has TRBV11-2 and TRBJ2-2; D unclear. CDR1 SGHAT and CDR2 FQNNGV come from the germline V gene. This CDR3 region has 14 residues. V was clipped by 2 bases and J by 1 base, with 5 bases between them. CDR3 in DNA: TGTGCCAGCAGCTTACTTTGGAACACCGGGGAGCTGTTTTTT. Translation gives CASSLLWNTGELFF. The full variable domain, in which reference TRBV11-2 and TRBJ2-2 provide the parts outside the CDR3, is EAGVAQSPRYKIIEKRQSVAFWCNPISGHATLYWYQQILGQGPKLLIQFQNNGVVDDSQLPKDRFSAERLKGVDSTLKIQPAKLEDSAVYLCASSLLWNTGELFFGEGSRLTVL.

Ten or more counts support this clonotype. The chain recombines TRBV3-1 with TRBJ1-1; D call uncertain. The CDR3 has 14 residues. Trimming took off 0 bases at V and 4 bases at J, with 9 bases between the two ends. Germline V CDR1 and CDR2: LGHDT, YNNKEL (reference sequence). This CDR3 is CASSQDRLSTEAFF. CDR3 coding DNA: TGTGCCAGCAGCCAAGATAGACTCAGCACTGAAGCTTTCTTT.

The chain uses TRBV5-1 and TRBJ2-3; 8 nucleotides line up with TRBD1. The CDR3 has 14 amino acids. CDR1 and CDR2 from the germline V gene are SGHRS and YFSETQ. With 3 bases clipped from V and 3 bases from J, the junction kept 3 bases outside the gene matches. This CDR3 is CASSSTGETDTQYF. In nucleotides, the CDR3 is TGCGCCAGCAGCTCGACAGGGGAGACAGATACGCAGTATTTT.

This clonotype is labeled medium-sized (0.01 to 0.1%). This chain uses TRBV20-1 with TRBJ1-5, with 7 nucleotides matching TRBD1. The CDR3 sequence is 14 residues long. V trimming: 4 bases; J trimming: 1 base; junction bases outside the gene matches: 4. The V gene's germline CDR1 is DFQATT and CDR2 SNEGSKA (reference sequence). CDR3 sequence reads: CSANKGASNQPQHF. CDR3 sequence (DNA): TGCAGTGCTAATAAGGGGGCGAGCAATCAGCCCCAGCATTTT.

This clonotype was counted a few times. The chain recombines TRBV10-3 with TRBJ2-3, with 7 bases identical to TRBD1. Germline loops: CDR1 ENHRY, CDR2 SYGVKD. J gave up 6 bases and V 2 bases, and 5 bases lay outside the gene matches. The CDR3 totals 14 residues. CDR3 in DNA: TGTGCCATCAGTGAGATGCTGACAGGGGATACGCAGTATTTT. It yields the protein CAISEMLTGDTQYF.

This clonotype was seen only a few times. The chain employs TRBV27 and TRBJ2-7, with D tentatively TRBD1 (6 bases). CDR1 is MNHEY, CDR2 SMNVEV, per germline (reference sequence). The CDR3 is 12 residues long. The germline V and J ends were trimmed by 5 bases and 9 bases, with 14 bases remaining between them. CDR3 sequence: CASSRQDGRQYF. CDR3 nucleotide sequence: TGTGCCAGCAGTCGACAGGACGGACGGCAGTACTTC.

The rearrangement joins TRBV6-6 to TRBJ1-4, with D perhaps matching TRBD1 (6 bases). CDR1 is MNHNY and CDR2 is SVGAGI in the germline V gene (reference sequence). Deletions cut 0 bases from V and 6 bases from J, with 14 bases between. CDR3 size: 16 residues. The CDR3 nucleotides read TGTGCCAGCAGTTACTCGACAGGCGGGTTCGATGAAAAACTGTTTTTT. Translated, it gives CASSYSTGGFDEKLFF.

The chain joins TRBV14 to TRBJ2-3; D perhaps matches TRBD1 (6 bases). CDR1 and CDR2 (germline): SGHDN, FVKESK. CDR3 length equals 13 residues. V was shortened by 6 bases and J by 3 bases, with 10 bases between the two germline ends. The CDR3 DNA reads TGTGCCAGCAGTAACAGGGTAACAGATACGCAGTATTTT. This sequence encodes CASSNRVTDTQYF.

Many counts were recorded for this clonotype. CDR3 loop: CASSFHGYNTGELFF. The CDR3 DNA reads TGTGCCAGCAGTTTTCACGGCTATAACACCGGGGAGCTGTTTTTT. The chain has TRBV28 and TRBJ2-2; D ambiguous. The CDR3 sequence is 15 residues long. V was shortened by 3 bases and J by 2 bases, with 10 bases between the two germline ends. CDR1 MDHEN and CDR2 SYDVKM come from the germline V gene.